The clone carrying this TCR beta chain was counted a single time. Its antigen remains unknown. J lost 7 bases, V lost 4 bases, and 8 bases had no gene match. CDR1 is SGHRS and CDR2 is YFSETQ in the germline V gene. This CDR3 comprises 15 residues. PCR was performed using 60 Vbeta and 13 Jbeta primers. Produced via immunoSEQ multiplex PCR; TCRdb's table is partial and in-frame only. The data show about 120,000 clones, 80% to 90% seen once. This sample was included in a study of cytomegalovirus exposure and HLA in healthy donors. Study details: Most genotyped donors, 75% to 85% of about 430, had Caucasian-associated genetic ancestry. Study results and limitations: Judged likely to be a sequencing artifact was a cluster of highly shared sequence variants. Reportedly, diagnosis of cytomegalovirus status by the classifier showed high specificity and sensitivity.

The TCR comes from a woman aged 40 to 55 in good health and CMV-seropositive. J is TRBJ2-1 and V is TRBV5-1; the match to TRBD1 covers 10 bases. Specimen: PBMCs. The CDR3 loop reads CASSPTGTGDNEQFF. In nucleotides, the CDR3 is TGCGCCAGCAGCCCGACCGGGACAGGGGATAATGAGCAGTTCTTC. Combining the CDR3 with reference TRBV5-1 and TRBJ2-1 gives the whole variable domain KAGVTQTPRYLIKTRGQQVTLSCSPISGHRSVSWYQQTPGQGLQFLFEYFSETQRNKGNFPGRFSGRQFSNSRSEMNVSTLELGDSALYLCASSPTGTGDNEQFFGPGTRLTVL.